The T cell receptor (beta chain) described here comes from a study of OX40 agonist ivuxolimab in advanced cancers. General notes on the study: Ivuxolimab was an agonistic, fully human IgG2 monoclonal antibody directed against OX40 (CD134), a costimulatory receptor. Peripheral TCRbeta sequencing aimed to test whether ivuxolimab altered TCR sequence diversity and caused clonal T-cell expansion. Of the 50 to 55 dose-escalation patients, hepatocellular carcinoma was present in about 19, melanoma in about 15, renal cell carcinoma in 9 and head and neck cancer in 9. Intravenous ivuxolimab was administered to patients every 2 weeks at six dose levels: 0.01, 0.1, 0.3, 1.5, 3 and 10 mg/kg. The dose-escalation cohort was around 84% male with a mean age of around 62 years, ranging from roughly 20 to 80. Patients were allowed to have had prior anti-PD-1, anti-PD-L1 or anti-CTLA-4 therapy, and 40% to 45% of the dose-escalation patients had been treated with checkpoint inhibitors. The monotherapy dose-escalation portion (N of about 52 patients) of the phase I ivuxolimab trial is reported in the paper. Three dose-escalation patients achieved partial responses, one with hepatocellular carcinoma and two with cutaneous melanoma.

Patients with autoimmune disease history or receiving systemic immunosuppression were excluded from the trial. Peripheral blood for TCR sequencing was collected from all dose cohorts at baseline, on cycle 4 day 1, and on cycle 7 day 1. The samples were drawn from a first-in-human, open-label, multicenter phase I dose-escalation trial of ivuxolimab. The trial enrolled adults with locally advanced or metastatic head and neck squamous cell, hepatocellular, melanoma or renal cell carcinoma. Before TCR sequencing, CD4+ T cells and CD8+ T cells from peripheral blood were sorted into separate populations. Paper-wide results and their limitations: Clonal expansion of both CD4+ and CD8+ blood T cells was observed from baseline to week 6 at doses 0.1 to 3.0 mg/kg. In the 0.1-3.0 mg/kg groups, partial responders were among the patients with the lowest normalized peripheral clonal expansion, particularly in CD8+ T cells. Low levels of normalized T-cell clonal expansion were also seen in some patients who did not respond. After ivuxolimab, CD8+ T cells had more expanded clones than CD4+ T cells on average. Which antigens the clonally expanded peripheral T cells were specific for was not determined.

Genomic DNA was extracted from sorted cells for sequencing of the TCRbeta CDR3 region. The immunoSEQ Assay was used to sequence the TCRbeta CDR3 regions. Held by TCRdb, this immuneACCESS table contains in-frame sequences only and omits some clones. Under half of the omission traces to an unresolved V gene where checked; the cause of the rest is unknown. This sample comprises 55,000 to 80,000 clones, 81% of them detected only once. The ten largest clones add up to roughly 1% of the sample. The CDR3 runs 18 amino acids, cysteine and phenylalanine included. The DNA shown is the 54-base CDR3, in frame from base 1. Regarding this clone: It lacks a known antigen. No base quality values were provided; no much bigger clone lies one nucleotide off.

The sample consisted of CD4+ or CD8+ T cells sorted from blood, taken in a trial of the OX40 agonist ivuxolimab. The rearrangement joined TRBV21-1 to TRBJ2-3; the D call of TRBD2 is as the table states it, not checked on the DNA. TRBV21-1 represents a pseudogene. This clonotype was sampled from an adult with an advanced solid tumor such as melanoma, head and neck, liver or kidney cancer. Here is the DNA: TGTGCCAGCAGCGAGGGACTAGCGGGGCCACCATTCACAGATACGCAGTATTTT. This sequence encodes CASSEGLAGPPFTDTQYF.